This T cell receptor (beta chain) was captured by sequencing in a study of blood T cells in healthy people across ages. Study conclusions and caveats: Diversity estimates from one million T cells were considered underestimates.

As to this clonotype: Its antigen is currently unknown.

PCR was performed a second time for about 7 to 11 cycles using a sample-barcoded 5' primer and a J-beta primer mix. TCRdb called the 5' RACE reads again in MiXCR, with one record for every CDR3 protein. The sample includes about 680,000 distinct CDR3 sequences, around 48% seen only once; the top ten take 25% to 35%. Trimming took 5 bases from V and 2 from J, leaving 14 bases between them. Per germline, CDR1 MNHEY and CDR2 SVGEGT. The CDR3 covers 15 residues. At least 6.5 million PBMCs were isolated per sample. This sequence originates from an older woman in good health. The sequencing sample was made of blood. The chain employs TRBV6-2 or TRBV6-3 and TRBJ2-3, with a possible D match to TRBD2 (5 bases). The CDR3 nucleotides are TGTGCCAGCAGTCCCATACTAGGACTCACAGATACGCAGTATTTT. Protein product: CASSPILGLTDTQYF.